This is a list of T cell receptor beta chains from one sample in a study of tumor-infiltrating lymphocytes in localized non-small cell lung cancer. Repertoires were generated with immunoSEQ multiplex PCR, while TCRdb's copy carries only in-frame clones and drops some. In the table there are 15,000 to 20,000 clones, around 78% of which are singletons. Input material: lung tumor tissue. The receptors shown here come from a human donor with non-small cell lung cancer. CDR3s include the opening cysteine and the closing phenylalanine or tryptophan. D genes are given only for firm matches. Clone size is not always given. Where it is, it says once, few, many or a class for expanded clones.

j_gene | d_gene | v_gene | abundance | CDR3aa | CDR3nt
TRBJ2-2 | NA | TRBV18 | NA | CATSPSGSWTGELFF | TGTGCCACCTCACCGTCCGGGAGTTGGACCGGGGAGCTGTTTTTT
TRBJ2-6 | TRBD2 | TRBV7-6 | NA | CASSTELAGSSGANVLTF | TGTGCCAGCAGCACCGAACTAGCGGGGAGCTCTGGGGCCAACGTCCTGACTTTC
TRBJ1-6 | NA | TRBV27 | NA | CASSLSVQPDNSPLHF | TGTGCCAGCAGTTTATCTGTACAGCCTGATAATTCACCCCTCCACTTT
TRBJ2-7 | NA | TRBV6-6 | once | CASSYADKVSYEQYF | TGTGCCAGCAGTTATGCTGACAAAGTGTCCTACGAGCAGTACTTC
TRBJ1-2 | NA | TRBV7-2 | NA | CASTQDSGTYGYTF | TGTGCCAGCACCCAGGACAGCGGCACTTATGGCTACACCTTC
TRBJ2-3 | TRBD2 | TRBV5-5 | NA | CASSLAGGWGTDTQYF | TGTGCCAGCAGCTTGGCCGGGGGGTGGGGCACAGATACGCAGTATTTT
TRBJ1-4 | TRBD1 | TRBV28 | NA | CASSYGGTAEKLFF | TGTGCCAGCAGTTACGGCGGGACAGCAGAAAAACTGTTTTTT
TRBJ2-3 | NA | TRBV30 | NA | CAWSNRGESTDTQYF | TGTGCCTGGTCCAATAGGGGGGAGAGCACAGATACGCAGTATTTT
TRBJ2-7 | NA | TRBV2 | NA | CASSEPRGYEQYF | TGTGCCAGCAGTGAACCCAGGGGCTACGAGCAGTACTTC
TRBJ1-1 | TRBD1 | TRBV19 | NA | CAVTRGPYTEAFF | TGTGCCGTAACGAGGGGGCCATACACTGAAGCTTTCTTT
TRBJ2-7 | NA | TRBV18 | NA | CASSLKEAAEQYF | TGTGCCAGCTCACTCAAGGAGGCCGCGGAGCAGTACTTC
TRBJ2-1 | NA | TRBV10-3 | NA | CATGVRGLRNEQFF | TGTGCCACGGGGGTAAGGGGTTTACGCAATGAGCAGTTCTTC
TRBJ2-1 | TRBD2 | TRBV11-3 | NA | CASSPASGGSYNEQFF | TGTGCCAGCAGCCCCGCGAGCGGGGGTTCCTACAATGAGCAGTTCTTC
TRBJ2-7 | TRBD1 | TRBV7-9 | once | CASSLGVGTGTHEQYF | TGTGCCAGCAGCTTAGGAGTAGGGACAGGGACCCACGAGCAGTACTTC
TRBJ2-7 | NA | TRBV7-2 | NA | CASSFYLGGEQYF | TGTGCCAGCAGCTTCTATTTGGGGGGCGAGCAGTACTTC
TRBJ2-3 | TRBD2 | TRBV7-3 | NA | CASSLMGSGSTDTQYF | TGTGCCAGCAGCTTAATGGGTAGCGGGAGCACAGATACGCAGTATTTT
TRBJ2-7 | TRBD1 | TRBV18 | few | CASSLRDRGAYEQYF | TGTGCCAGCTCACTCCGGGACAGGGGAGCCTACGAGCAGTACTTC
TRBJ2-7 | TRBD1 | TRBV11-2 | NA | CASSSYGTGSFEQYF | TGTGCCAGCAGCTCATACGGGACAGGTTCCTTCGAGCAGTACTTC
TRBJ2-3 | NA | TRBV7-9 | NA | CASSLVVAADTQYF | TGTGCCAGCAGCTTGGTCGTGGCAGCAGATACGCAGTATTTT
TRBJ1-2 | TRBD1 | TRBV6-4 | NA | CASSAGQDYGYTF | TGTGCCAGCAGTGCCGGACAGGACTATGGCTACACCTTC
TRBJ1-1 | NA | TRBV4-3 | NA | CASSQDFRDREAFF | TGCGCCAGCAGCCAAGATTTTCGAGACCGAGAAGCTTTCTTT
TRBJ2-2 | NA | TRBV18 | NA | CASSPWVGNTGELFF | TGTGCCAGCTCACCATGGGTAGGCAACACCGGGGAGCTGTTTTTT
TRBJ2-5 | NA | TRBV6-1 | NA | CASSAVNFQETQYF | TGTGCCAGCAGTGCAGTTAATTTCCAAGAGACCCAGTACTTC
TRBJ1-6 | NA | TRBV9 | once | CASSATINSPLHF | TGTGCCAGCAGCGCCACGATTAATTCACCCCTCCACTTT
TRBJ2-1 | TRBD2 | TRBV28 | NA | CASSSTISGTYNEQFF | TGTGCCAGCAGTTCAACAATAAGCGGGACCTACAATGAGCAGTTCTTC
TRBJ2-3 | TRBD2 | TRBV7-2 | NA | CASSPGLFTDTQYF | TGTGCCAGCAGCCCGGGACTATTCACAGATACGCAGTATTTT
TRBJ1-2 | TRBD1 | TRBV5-4 | NA | CASSLAGGQGGYGYTF | TGTGCCAGCAGCTTGGCCGGTGGACAGGGGGGTTATGGCTACACCTTC
TRBJ2-1 | TRBD1 | TRBV7-2 | NA | CASSLGRDSEKFF | TGTGCCAGCAGCTTAGGCCGGGACAGTGAGAAGTTCTTC
TRBJ1-1 | TRBD1 | TRBV6-6 | NA | CASSHRQGNTEAFF | TGTGCCAGCAGTCACCGACAGGGAAACACTGAAGCTTTCTTT
TRBJ1-4 | TRBD1 | TRBV4-1 | few | CASSQSSYRGDGEKLFF | TGCGCCAGCAGCCAGTCGTCATACAGGGGAGATGGTGAAAAACTGTTTTTT
TRBJ2-7 | TRBD1 | TRBV28 | NA | CASSASGQLTYEQYF | TGTGCCAGCAGTGCCTCGGGACAGCTTACCTACGAGCAGTACTTC
TRBJ1-2 | NA | TRBV7-2 | NA | CASSLVVATNYGYTF | TGTGCCAGCAGCTTAGTGGTCGCTACTAACTATGGCTACACCTTC
TRBJ1-4 | TRBD1 | TRBV5-1 | NA | CASSSRGGADEKLFF | TGCGCCAGCAGCTCCCGAGGGGGCGCCGATGAAAAACTGTTTTTT
TRBJ1-5 | NA | TRBV30 | once | CAWSVEQGRNQPQHF | TGTGCCTGGAGTGTAGAGCAGGGGAGGAATCAGCCCCAGCATTTT
TRBJ2-3 | TRBD2 | TRBV27 | NA | CASSLSGGGLGDTQYF | TGTGCCAGCAGTCTTAGCGGGGGCGGGTTGGGAGATACGCAGTATTTT
TRBJ2-7 | NA | TRBV18 | NA | CASSPQAGWDEQYF | TGTGCCAGCTCACCACAGGCAGGGTGGGACGAGCAGTACTTC
TRBJ1-6 | NA | TRBV4-2 | NA | CASSQALGDSPLHF | TGTGCCAGCAGCCAAGCCCTTGGCGATTCACCCCTCCACTTT
TRBJ2-5 | TRBD2 | TRBV5-6 | NA | CASSLEGRGKRETQYF | TGTGCCAGCAGCTTGGAGGGGCGGGGGAAGCGAGAGACCCAGTACTTC
TRBJ1-1 | TRBD1 | TRBV5-4 | NA | CASSLDRLNTEAFF | TGTGCCAGCAGCCTGGACAGGCTGAACACTGAAGCTTTCTTT
TRBJ2-7 | TRBD1 | TRBV7-3 | NA | CASSPRQGLGEQYF | TGTGCCAGCAGCCCCCGACAGGGGTTGGGCGAGCAGTACTTC
TRBJ1-1 | TRBD1 | TRBV7-3 | NA | CASSPFGTGYGTEAFF | TGTGCCAGCAGCCCCTTCGGGACAGGGTATGGAACTGAAGCTTTCTTT
TRBJ2-3 | NA | TRBV19 | NA | CASSIRRYADTQYF | TGTGCCAGTAGTATTCGGCGCTATGCAGATACGCAGTATTTT
TRBJ2-7 | TRBD2 | TRBV4-1 | NA | CASSQPTISGRLHEQYF | TGCGCCAGCAGCCAGCCTACGATTAGCGGGAGGCTCCACGAGCAGTACTTC
TRBJ1-5 | NA | TRBV7-8 | NA | CASSLGRDNQPQHF | TGTGCCAGCAGCTTAGGTCGAGACAATCAGCCCCAGCATTTT
TRBJ2-3 | TRBD2 | TRBV4-1 | NA | CASSLREGADTQYF | TGCGCCAGCAGCCTCCGGGAGGGCGCAGATACGCAGTATTTT
TRBJ2-5 | TRBD1 | TRBV9 | once | CASSPGGQGGLETQYF | TGTGCCAGCAGCCCAGGGGGACAGGGGGGGTTAGAGACCCAGTACTTC
TRBJ2-7 | TRBD1 | TRBV11-2 | NA | CASSPGTGLAHEQYF | TGTGCCAGCAGCCCCGGGACAGGTCTAGCTCACGAGCAGTACTTC
TRBJ2-1 | TRBD2 | TRBV11-2 | medium-sized | CASSLVRQREGPQDEQFF | TGTGCCAGCAGCTTAGTTAGGCAGCGGGAGGGACCCCAGGATGAGCAGTTCTTC
TRBJ2-3 | TRBD2 | TRBV7-2 | NA | CASTPPGGYGTDTQYF | TGTGCCAGCACCCCGCCCGGGGGGTACGGAACAGATACGCAGTATTTT
TRBJ1-5 | NA | TRBV9 | few | CASSVAPDSNQPQHF | TGTGCCAGCAGCGTGGCCCCAGACTCCAATCAGCCCCAGCATTTT
TRBJ2-7 | NA | TRBV7-2 | few | CASSPLGASGPGTPFEQYF | TGTGCCAGCAGCCCCCTGGGCGCGTCAGGCCCAGGAACCCCTTTTGAGCAGTACTTC
TRBJ2-3 | NA | TRBV7-8 | NA | CASSLDGGGGTDTQYF | TGTGCCAGCAGCTTAGATGGGGGCGGAGGCACAGATACGCAGTATTTT
TRBJ1-1 | TRBD1 | TRBV7-8 | NA | CASSLRTGGRMNTEAFF | TGTGCCAGCAGCTTAAGGACAGGGGGAAGGATGAACACTGAAGCTTTCTTT
TRBJ2-1 | TRBD2 | TRBV6-1 | few | CASSDGTSGRGYNEQFF | TGTGCCAGCAGTGATGGGACTAGCGGGAGGGGATACAATGAGCAGTTCTTC
TRBJ1-6 | NA | TRBV6-5 | NA | CASSRHRSYNSPLHF | TGTGCCAGCAGCCGGCACAGGTCGTATAATTCACCCCTCCACTTT